Reported below is one TCR beta chain. This sample stems from a study of blood T cell repertoires in COVID-19. Background on the study: The study drew acute and convalescent COVID-19 samples from the United States, Italy and Spain. Sources were T cells, B-cell-depleted T cells, or PBMCs; the material itself was cDNA or gDNA.

V was clipped by 3 bases and J by 4 bases, with 16 bases between them. Germline CDR1 SGHTA, CDR2 FQGNSA. The CDR3 is 15 amino acids. As handled by the study authors: For nucleated cells, counts were estimated from reference gene primer amplification. Clones were sequenced by immunoSEQ multiplex PCR, and TCRdb holds only the in-frame ones, with some missing. V, J and clone size are those of that table, while D and trimming were read from the DNA. Among around 140,000 clones listed, approximately 80% were seen once. This clonotype originated in a man in his 70s who had recovered from COVID-19. Sequenced: peripheral blood. The chain is built from TRBV7-2 and TRBJ2-7; no firm D call. The CDR3 region is CASSLSSIKVYEQYF. In DNA, the CDR3 is TGTGCCAGCAGCTTGTCGTCTATAAAAGTTTACGAGCAGTACTTC.